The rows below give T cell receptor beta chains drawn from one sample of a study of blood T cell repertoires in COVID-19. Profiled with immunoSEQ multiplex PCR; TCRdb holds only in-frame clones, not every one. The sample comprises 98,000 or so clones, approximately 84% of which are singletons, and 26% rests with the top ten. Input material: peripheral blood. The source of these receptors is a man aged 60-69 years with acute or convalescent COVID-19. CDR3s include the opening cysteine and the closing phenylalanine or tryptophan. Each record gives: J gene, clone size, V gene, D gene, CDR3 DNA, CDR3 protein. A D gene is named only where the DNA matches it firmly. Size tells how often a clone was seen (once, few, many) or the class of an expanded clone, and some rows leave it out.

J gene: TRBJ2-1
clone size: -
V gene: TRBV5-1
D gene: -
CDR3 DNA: TGCGCCAGCACCAAGGACTACCCTTACAATGAGCAGTTCTTC
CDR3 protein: CASTKDYPYNEQFF

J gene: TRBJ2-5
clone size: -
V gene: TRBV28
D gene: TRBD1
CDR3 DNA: TGTGCCAGCAGGCCACCCCGGGACAGGGGGCGCCGGGAGACCCAGTACTTC
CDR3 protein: CASRPPRDRGRRETQYF

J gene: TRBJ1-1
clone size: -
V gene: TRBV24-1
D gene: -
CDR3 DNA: TGTGCCACCGGACAGTCGAACACTGAAGCTTTCTTT
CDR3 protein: CATGQSNTEAFF

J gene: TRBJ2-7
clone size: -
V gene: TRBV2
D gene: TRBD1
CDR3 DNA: TGTGCCAGCAGTATTAGGGACAGGGGTGTACGACAGTACTTC
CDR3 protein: CASSIRDRGVRQYF

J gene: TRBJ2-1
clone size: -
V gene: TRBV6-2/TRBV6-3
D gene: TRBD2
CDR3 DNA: TGTGCCAGCAGTTACGGGACTAGCGGGAGCTGGCTGTTCTTC
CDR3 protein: CASSYGTSGSWLFF

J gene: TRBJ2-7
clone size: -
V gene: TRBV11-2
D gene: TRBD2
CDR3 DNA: TGTGCCAGCATCAAGATTAGCGGGAGAGGCCACGAGCAGTACTTC
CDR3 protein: CASIKISGRGHEQYF

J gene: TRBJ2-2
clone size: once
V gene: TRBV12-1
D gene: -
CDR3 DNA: -
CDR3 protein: CASSFVASGSIPGELFF

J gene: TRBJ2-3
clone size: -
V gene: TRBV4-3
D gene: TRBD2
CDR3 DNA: TGCGCCAGCAGGAAACTAGCGGGAGGGAGCTCCAGATCCGATTCTAGCACAGATACGCAGTATTTT
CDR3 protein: CASRKLAGGSSRSDSSTDTQYF

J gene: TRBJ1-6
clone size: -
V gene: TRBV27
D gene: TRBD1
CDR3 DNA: TGTGCCAGCAGTTTATCCGACAGGGAGTATTCACCCCTCCACTTT
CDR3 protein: CASSLSDREYSPLHF

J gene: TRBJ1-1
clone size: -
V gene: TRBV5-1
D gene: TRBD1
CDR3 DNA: TGCGCCAGCAGCTTGGCCCAGGGGGGTACAACTGAAGCTTTCTTT
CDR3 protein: CASSLAQGGTTEAFF

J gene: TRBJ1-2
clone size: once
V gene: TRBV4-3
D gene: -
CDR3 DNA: TGCGCCAGCAGCCAAGATGCAATTGGGAGGACAAGAGACTACTATGGCTACACCTTC
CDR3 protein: CASSQDAIGRTRDYYGYTF

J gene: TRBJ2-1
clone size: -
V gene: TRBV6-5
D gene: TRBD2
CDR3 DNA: TGTGCCAGCAGGAACGGACTAGCGGGACTCAATGAGCAGTTCTTC
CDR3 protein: CASRNGLAGLNEQFF

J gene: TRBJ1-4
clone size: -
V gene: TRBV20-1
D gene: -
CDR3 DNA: TGCAGTGCTGGTGGAGGTTTTAATAATGAAAAACTGTTTTTT
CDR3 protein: CSAGGGFNNEKLFF

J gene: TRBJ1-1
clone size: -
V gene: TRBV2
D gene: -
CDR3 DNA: TGTGCCAGCAAACTTGGGCCTTACACTGAAGCTTTCTTT
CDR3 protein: CASKLGPYTEAFF

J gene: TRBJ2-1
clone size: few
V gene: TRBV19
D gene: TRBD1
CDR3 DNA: TGTGCCAGTAGTCCTCGGACAGGGAGCTCCTACAATGAGCAGTTCTTC
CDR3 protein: CASSPRTGSSYNEQFF

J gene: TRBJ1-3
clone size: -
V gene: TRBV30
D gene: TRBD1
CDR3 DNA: TGTGCCTGGAGTTCGATCGACAGGGGCGAAGGAAACACCATATATTTT
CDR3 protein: CAWSSIDRGEGNTIYF

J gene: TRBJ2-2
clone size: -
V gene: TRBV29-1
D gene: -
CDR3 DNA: TGCAGCGTTGGTAAAGGTCGGGGTGGTTTCGGGGAGCTGTTTTTT
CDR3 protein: CSVGKGRGGFGELFF

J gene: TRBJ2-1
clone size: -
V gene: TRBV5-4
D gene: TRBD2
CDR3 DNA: TGTGCCAGCAGCGGGACTAGTGGATTAGATGAGCAGTTCTTC
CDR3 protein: CASSGTSGLDEQFF

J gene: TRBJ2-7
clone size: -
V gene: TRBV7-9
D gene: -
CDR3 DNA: TGTGCCAGCAGCTTAGGACACGTCGAGCAGTACTTC
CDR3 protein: CASSLGHVEQYF

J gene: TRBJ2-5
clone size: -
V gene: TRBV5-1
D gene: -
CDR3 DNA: TGCGCCAGCAGCTTCGCGCCGAGGGAGACCCAGTACTTC
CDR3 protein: CASSFAPRETQYF

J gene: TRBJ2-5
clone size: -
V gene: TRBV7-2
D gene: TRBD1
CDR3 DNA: TGTGCCAGCAGCGTCGCAAATACAGGGGCCCAGTACTTC
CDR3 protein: CASSVANTGAQYF

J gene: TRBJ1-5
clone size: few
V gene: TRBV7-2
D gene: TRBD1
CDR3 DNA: TGTGCCAGCAGCTCCCGACAGGGGGATCAGCCCCAGCATTTT
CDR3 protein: CASSSRQGDQPQHF

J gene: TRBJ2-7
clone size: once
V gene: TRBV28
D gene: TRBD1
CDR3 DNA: TGTGCCAGCAATACAGGGGGAACCTACGAGCAGTACTTC
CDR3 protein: CASNTGGTYEQYF

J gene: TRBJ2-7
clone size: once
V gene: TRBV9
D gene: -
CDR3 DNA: TGTGCCAGCAGCGTAGGACAGCACTCCTACGAGCAGTACTTC
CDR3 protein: CASSVGQHSYEQYF

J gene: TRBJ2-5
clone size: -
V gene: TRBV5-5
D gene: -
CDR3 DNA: TGTGCCAGCAGCTTGGACTTGGCTAGCCGGGAGACCCAGTACTTC
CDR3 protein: CASSLDLASRETQYF

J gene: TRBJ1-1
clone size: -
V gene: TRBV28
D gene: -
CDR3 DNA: TGTGCCAGCAGTTTATCTGGGCAGCCCAACACTGAAGCTTTCTTT
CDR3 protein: CASSLSGQPNTEAFF

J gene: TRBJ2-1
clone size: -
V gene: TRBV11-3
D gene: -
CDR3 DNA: TGTGCCAGCAGCCACTTACTAGCTGTCAATGAGCAGTTCTTC
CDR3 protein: CASSHLLAVNEQFF

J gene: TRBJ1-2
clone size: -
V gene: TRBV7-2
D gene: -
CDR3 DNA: TGTGCCAGCAGCGCGCAACAGGGTGAGAGTGGAGGCTACACCTTC
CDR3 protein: CASSAQQGESGGYTF

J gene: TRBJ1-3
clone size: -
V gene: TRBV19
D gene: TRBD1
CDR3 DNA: TGTGCCAGTAGTCTTGGGGGACAGCTTGGAAACACCATATATTTT
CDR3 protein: CASSLGGQLGNTIYF

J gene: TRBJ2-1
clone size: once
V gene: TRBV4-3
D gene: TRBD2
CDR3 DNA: TGCGCCAGCAGCCAAGATGTCGCGGGGGGTTCCTACAATGAGCAGTTCTTC
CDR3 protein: CASSQDVAGGSYNEQFF

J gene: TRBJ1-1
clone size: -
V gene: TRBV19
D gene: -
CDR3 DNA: TGTGCCAGTAGTACGACAGAAGAAGCTTTCTTT
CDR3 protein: CASSTTEEAFF

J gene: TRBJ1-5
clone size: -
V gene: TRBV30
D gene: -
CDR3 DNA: TGTGCCTGGAGTGTAGGACAGATGAATCAGCCCCAGCATTTT
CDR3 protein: CAWSVGQMNQPQHF

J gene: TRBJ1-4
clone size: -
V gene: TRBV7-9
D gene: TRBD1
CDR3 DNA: TGTGCCAGCAGCTTAGGAGGACAGGGAAATGAAAAACTGTTTTTT
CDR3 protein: CASSLGGQGNEKLFF

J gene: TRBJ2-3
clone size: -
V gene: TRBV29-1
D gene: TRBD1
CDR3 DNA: TGCAGCGTGGTGGGACAGGGAACGAGCAGCACAGATACGCAGTATTTT
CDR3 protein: CSVVGQGTSSTDTQYF

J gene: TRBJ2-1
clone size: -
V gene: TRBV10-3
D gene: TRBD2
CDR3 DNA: TGTGCCATCAGGGCCCCGACTAGCGGCTCCTACAATGAGCAGTTCTTC
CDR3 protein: CAIRAPTSGSYNEQFF

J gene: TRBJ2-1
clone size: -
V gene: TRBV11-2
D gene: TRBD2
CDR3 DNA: TGTGCCAGCAGCTCCACTAGCGGGAGGGCCTGGATGTATGAGCAGTTCTTC
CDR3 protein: CASSSTSGRAWMYEQFF

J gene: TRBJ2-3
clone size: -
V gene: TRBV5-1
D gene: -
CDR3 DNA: TGCGCCAGCAGCTTGTGGAGTGGAGCGGCAGATACGCAGTATTTT
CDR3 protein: CASSLWSGAADTQYF

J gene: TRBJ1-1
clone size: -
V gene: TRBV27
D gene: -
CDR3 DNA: TGTGCCAGCAGTTTCCAAGAGGGCTACACTGAAGCTTTCTTT
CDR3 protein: CASSFQEGYTEAFF

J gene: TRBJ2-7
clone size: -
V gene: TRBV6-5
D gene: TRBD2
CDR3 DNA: TGTGCCAGCAGGCTAGCGGGAGCAGGGGAGCAGTACTTC
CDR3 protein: CASRLAGAGEQYF

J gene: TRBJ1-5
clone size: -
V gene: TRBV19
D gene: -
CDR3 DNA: TGTGCCAGTAGTATCTACAGTAGCAATCAGCCCCAGCATTTT
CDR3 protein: CASSIYSSNQPQHF

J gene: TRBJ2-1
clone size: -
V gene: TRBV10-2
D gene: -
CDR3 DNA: TGCGCCAGCAGTGTTCTAAATGAGCAGTTCTTC
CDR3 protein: CASSVLNEQFF

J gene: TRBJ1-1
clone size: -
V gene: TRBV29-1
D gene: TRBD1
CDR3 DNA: TGCAGCGTTACGACAGGGTGGGGTGAAGCTTTCTTT
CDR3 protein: CSVTTGWGEAFF

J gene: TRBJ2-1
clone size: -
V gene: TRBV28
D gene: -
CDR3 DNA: TGTGCCAGCAGTTTGGTGGAAAGCGGGACATCCTACAATGAGCAGTTCTTC
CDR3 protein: CASSLVESGTSYNEQFF

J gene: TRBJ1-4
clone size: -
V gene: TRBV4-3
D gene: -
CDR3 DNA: TGCGCCAGCAGCCAAGACCCGAGCCCCCTCGGTGAAAAACTGTTTTTT
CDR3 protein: CASSQDPSPLGEKLFF

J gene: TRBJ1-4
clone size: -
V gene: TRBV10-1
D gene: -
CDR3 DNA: TGCGCCAGCTCGGGGACACGGGATCGTCAAGGGGAAAAACTGTTTTTT
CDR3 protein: CASSGTRDRQGEKLFF

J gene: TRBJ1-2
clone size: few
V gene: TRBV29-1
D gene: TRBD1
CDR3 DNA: TGCAGCGTTGAAGGAGGGACAGGGGAAGGAGGAGGCTACACCTTC
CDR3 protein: CSVEGGTGEGGGYTF

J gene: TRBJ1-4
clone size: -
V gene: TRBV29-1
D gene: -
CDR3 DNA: TGCAGCGTTGAAGAGGGAAAGCGGGGGACGGTTTTAAATGAAAAACTGTTTTTT
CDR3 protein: CSVEEGKRGTVLNEKLFF

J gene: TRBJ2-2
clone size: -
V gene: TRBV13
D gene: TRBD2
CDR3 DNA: TGTGCCAGCAGCTTATTCCGTGCTAGCGGGAGGACCGGGGAGCTGTTTTTT
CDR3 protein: CASSLFRASGRTGELFF